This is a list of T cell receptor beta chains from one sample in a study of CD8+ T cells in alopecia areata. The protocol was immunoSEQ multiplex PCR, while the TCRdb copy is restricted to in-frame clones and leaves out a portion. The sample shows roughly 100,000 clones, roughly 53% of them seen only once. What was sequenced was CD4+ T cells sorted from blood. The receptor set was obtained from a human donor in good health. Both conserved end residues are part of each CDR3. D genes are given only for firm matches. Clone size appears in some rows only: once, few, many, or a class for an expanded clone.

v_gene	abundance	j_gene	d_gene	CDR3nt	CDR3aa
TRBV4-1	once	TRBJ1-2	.	TGCGCCAGCAGCCACCCTACTACAGGGATTGGAGGCTACACCTTC	CASSHPTTGIGGYTF
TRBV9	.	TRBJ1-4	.	TGTGCCAGCAGCGCCCCCACTAATGAAAAACTGTTTTTT	CASSAPTNEKLFF
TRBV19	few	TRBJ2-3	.	TGTGCCAGTAGTGGGGTCACGGACTACACAGATACGCAGTATTTT	CASSGVTDYTDTQYF
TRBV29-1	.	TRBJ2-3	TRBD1	TGCAGCGTACCGAGGACAGGGGGTTACACAGATACGCAGTATTTT	CSVPRTGGYTDTQYF
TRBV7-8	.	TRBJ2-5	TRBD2	TGTGCCAGCAGATTTGAGGGACTAGCTCCGGAGACCCAGTACTTC	CASRFEGLAPETQYF
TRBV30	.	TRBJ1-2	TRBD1	TGTGCCCGCTACCGACAGGGACCCTATGGCTACACCTTC	CARYRQGPYGYTF
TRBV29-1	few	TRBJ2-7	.	TGCAGCGTTGGCTTGGTTCTAGGGAGGCACGAGCAGTACTTC	CSVGLVLGRHEQYF
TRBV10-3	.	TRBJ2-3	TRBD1	TGTGCCATCCGCCGCCAGGGGGATAGCACAGATACGCAGTATTTT	CAIRRQGDSTDTQYF
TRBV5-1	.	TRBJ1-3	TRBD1	TGCGCCAGCAGCTGGGACAGGCCCTCCTCTGGAAACACCATATATTTT	CASSWDRPSSGNTIYF
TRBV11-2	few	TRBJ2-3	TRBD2	TGTGCCAGCAGCTTAGCGCTTCGGGCTAGCGGGGGGGCTGGTACGCAGTATTTT	CASSLALRASGGAGTQYF
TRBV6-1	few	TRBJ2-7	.	TGTGCCAGCAGTGAAGCGTTACTTTACGAGCAGTACTTC	CASSEALLYEQYF
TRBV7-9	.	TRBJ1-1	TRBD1	TGTGCCAGCAGCTTAAGGGGGCGGCAGACCCTGAACACTGAAGCTTTCTTT	CASSLRGRQTLNTEAFF
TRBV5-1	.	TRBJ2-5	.	TGCGCCAGCAGCTTGGCTAACCGGGACTACCAAGAGACCCAGTACTTC	CASSLANRDYQETQYF
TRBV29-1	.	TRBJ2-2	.	TGCAGCGTTATGACAGGTCCCGGGGAGCTGTTTTTT	CSVMTGPGELFF
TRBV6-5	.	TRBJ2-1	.	TGTGCCAGCGGGGGAATCTACAATGAGCAGTTCTTC	CASGGIYNEQFF
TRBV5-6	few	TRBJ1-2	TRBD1	TGTGCCAGCAGCTGGATACAGGGGGATAACTATGGCTACACCTTC	CASSWIQGDNYGYTF
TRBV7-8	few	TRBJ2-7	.	TGTGCCAGCAGCTTACCGAAGGTTGGCCTTGACTACGAGCAGTACTTC	CASSLPKVGLDYEQYF
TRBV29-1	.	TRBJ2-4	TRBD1	TGCAGCGGATCATCACAGGGGGGTGTTCAGTACTTC	CSGSSQGGVQYF
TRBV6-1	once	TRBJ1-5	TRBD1	TGTGCCAGCAGTGGAGGACAGGCCCCACCGCCCCAGCATTTT	CASSGGQAPPPQHF
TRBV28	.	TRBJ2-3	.	TGTGCCAGCAGCCAGGGGGGAAGGACAGATACGCAGTATTTT	CASSQGGRTDTQYF
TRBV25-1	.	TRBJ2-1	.	TGTGCCAGCAGTGAATGGGAGGCCCAGTTCTTC	CASSEWEAQFF
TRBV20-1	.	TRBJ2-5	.	TGCAGTGGTCTGGGTGGACCCACCCAGTACTTC	CSGLGGPTQYF
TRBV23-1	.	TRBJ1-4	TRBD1	TGCGCCAGCAGACAGGGGGGGCGTGAAAAACTGTTTTTT	CASRQGGREKLFF
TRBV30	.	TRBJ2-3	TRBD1	TGTGCCCAGGGGGCTAGCACAGATACGCAGTATTTT	CAQGASTDTQYF
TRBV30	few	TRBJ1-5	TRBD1	TGTGCCTGGACGCGGCAGGGGGGGGATCAGCCCCAGCATTTT	CAWTRQGGDQPQHF
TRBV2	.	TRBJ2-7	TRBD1	TGTGCCAGCAGGGCCGGGACAGGGTCCCACGAGCAGTACTTC	CASRAGTGSHEQYF
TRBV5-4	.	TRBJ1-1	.	TGTGCCAGCAGCTTGGGCAGGGAAACTGAAGCTTTCTTT	CASSLGRETEAFF
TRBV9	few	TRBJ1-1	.	TGTGCCAGCAGCGTAGTAGGAGGGGAAGCTTTCTTT	CASSVVGGEAFF
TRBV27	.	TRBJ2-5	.	TGTGCCAGCAGTTCTAGGGAGGAGACCCAGTACTTC	CASSSREETQYF
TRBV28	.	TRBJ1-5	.	TGTGCCAGCAGTTCCGCTTATCCAGGACAAAGCAGTCAGCCCCAGCATTTT	CASSSAYPGQSSQPQHF
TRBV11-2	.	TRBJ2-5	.	TGTGCCAGCAGCTTTCCGCCAGAGCAAGAGACCCAGTACTTC	CASSFPPEQETQYF
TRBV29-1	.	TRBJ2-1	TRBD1	TGCAGCGTTGTGGGACAGGGGATACACAATGAGCAGTTCTTC	CSVVGQGIHNEQFF
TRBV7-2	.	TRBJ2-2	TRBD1	TGTGCCAGCAGCTTAGGGACAGGGGGTAAACCCGGGGAGCTGTTTTTT	CASSLGTGGKPGELFF
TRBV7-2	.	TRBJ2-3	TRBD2	TGTGCCAGCAGCTTGGGACTAGCAATAAGCACAGATACGCAGTATTTT	CASSLGLAISTDTQYF
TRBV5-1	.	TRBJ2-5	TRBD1	TGCGCCAGCAGTCTCCGGACAGGGACGGGAGAGACCCAGTACTTC	CASSLRTGTGETQYF
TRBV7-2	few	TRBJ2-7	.	TGTGCCAGCAGCTTACGGTCCGGGGACTCCTACGAGCAGTACTTC	CASSLRSGDSYEQYF
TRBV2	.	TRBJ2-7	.	TGTGCCAGCAGTGAATTTTTTGACAGAAACTACGAGCAGTACTTC	CASSEFFDRNYEQYF
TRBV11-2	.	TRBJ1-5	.	TGTGCCAGCAGCTTAGACGGCGGGGGCCTGAATCAGCCCCAGCATTTT	CASSLDGGGLNQPQHF
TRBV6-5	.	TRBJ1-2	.	TGTGCCAGCTTACCCCGGGCGGGAGGATTTTATGGCTACACCTTC	CASLPRAGGFYGYTF
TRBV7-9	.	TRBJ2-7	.	TGTGCCAGCAGCTTAGCGGTATCCTCCTACGAGCAGTACTTC	CASSLAVSSYEQYF
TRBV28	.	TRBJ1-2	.	TGTGCCAGCACGGGAGGCTATGGCTACACCTTC	CASTGGYGYTF
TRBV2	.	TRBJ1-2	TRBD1	TGTGCCAGCAGTAAACAGGGGGTAGACGGCTACACCTTC	CASSKQGVDGYTF
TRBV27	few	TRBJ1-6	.	TGTGCCAGCAGTTTAGGAGGGGGTGAGTATAATTCACCCCTCCACTTT	CASSLGGGEYNSPLHF
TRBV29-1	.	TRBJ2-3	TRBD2	TGCAGCTCAATAGCGGGGGGCACAGATACGCAGTATTTT	CSSIAGGTDTQYF
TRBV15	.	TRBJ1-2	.	TGTGCCACCCGACGGGCCCCGAGGGACTATGGCTACACCTTC	CATRRAPRDYGYTF
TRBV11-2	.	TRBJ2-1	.	TGTGCCAGCAGCTTATACGCTACCTACAATGAGCAGTTCTTC	CASSLYATYNEQFF
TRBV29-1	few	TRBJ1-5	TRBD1	TGCAGCGTTGAATGGACAGGGGTGGATCAGCCCCAGCATTTT	CSVEWTGVDQPQHF
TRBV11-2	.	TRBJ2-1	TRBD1	TGTGCCAGCAGCTCGTACAGGGGTGTCCACAATGAGCAGTTCTTC	CASSSYRGVHNEQFF
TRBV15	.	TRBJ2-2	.	TGTGCCACCAGCAGAGTGACCGGGGAGCTGTTTTTT	CATSRVTGELFF
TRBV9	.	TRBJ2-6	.	TGTGCCAGCAGCGTAGCGGGATCAGGGTCTGGGGCCAACGTCCTGACTTTC	CASSVAGSGSGANVLTF
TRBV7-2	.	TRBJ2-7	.	TGTGCCAGCAGCTTAAGCCCAAGTATAAACCACGAGCAGTACTTC	CASSLSPSINHEQYF
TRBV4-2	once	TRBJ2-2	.	TGTGCCAGCAGCCAGGCAACAATAACCGGGGAGCTGTTTTTT	CASSQATITGELFF
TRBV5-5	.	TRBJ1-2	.	TGTGCCAGCAGCTTGGGCGCACAGGACTACTATGGCTACACCTTC	CASSLGAQDYYGYTF
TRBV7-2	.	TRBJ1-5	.	TGTGCCAGCAGCCCGCATCCCAATCAGCCCCAGCATTTT	CASSPHPNQPQHF
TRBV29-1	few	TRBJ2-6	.	TGCAGCGCCGGACCAGGGGCTGGGGCCAACGTCCTGACTTTC	CSAGPGAGANVLTF